The rows below give T cell receptor beta chains drawn from one sample of a study of cytomegalovirus exposure and HLA in healthy donors. TCRdb keeps only in-frame clones here, not all; method: immunoSEQ multiplex PCR. The sample has fewer than 350,000 clones, around 90% seen once. Sequenced material: PBMCs. These receptor sequences come from a woman aged 18-35 years in good health and CMV-seronegative. Each CDR3 is given with its conserved first and last residue. D genes are given only for firm matches. Only some rows state a clone size, as once, few, many or a class for expanded clones.

cdr3_nt,cdr3_aa,cdr3_length,j_call,clone_size,v_call,d_call
TGTGCCAGTAGTATAATGGATAGCTCCAATGAGCAGTTCTTC,CASSIMDSSNEQFF,14,TRBJ2-1,-,TRBV19,-
TGCGCCAGCAGCCCGACGACCAGGGGGGTATCAGATACGCAGTATTTT,CASSPTTRGVSDTQYF,16,TRBJ2-3,-,TRBV13,-
TGTGCCAGTAGTATAGGTCTCCGTGGGACAGGGGGGACCTACGAGCAGTACTTC,CASSIGLRGTGGTYEQYF,18,TRBJ2-7,-,TRBV19,TRBD1
TGTGCCAGCTCAATAACCTTGGACAGGGAGAACACTGAAGCTTTCTTT,CASSITLDRENTEAFF,16,TRBJ1-1,-,TRBV18,TRBD1
TGTGCCAGTAGCCCTCCGGTCAATAGCAATCAGCCCCAGCATTTT,CASSPPVNSNQPQHF,15,TRBJ1-5,-,TRBV19,-
TGTGCCAGCAGTCAATCAGCTCAGGGCACTGAAGCTTTCTTT,CASSQSAQGTEAFF,14,TRBJ1-1,-,TRBV2,-
TGTGCCGGAGATAGTGCAGGGGGGAACAATCAGCCCCAGCATTTT,CAGDSAGGNNQPQHF,15,TRBJ1-5,-,TRBV6-1,TRBD1
TGTGCCATCAGTGTAGGGACAGGGCCTCCTTGGGAAAAGTTCTTC,CAISVGTGPPWEKFF,15,TRBJ2-1,-,TRBV10-3,TRBD1
TGTGCCAGCAGCGCGACTGGAAACACCATATATTTT,CASSATGNTIYF,12,TRBJ1-3,-,TRBV14,-
TGTGCCAGCAGGTCGGGAGGCGGCAATCAGCCCCAGCATTTT,CASRSGGGNQPQHF,14,TRBJ1-5,-,TRBV2,-
TGCGCCAGCAGCTTGGTGCTATCCTCCGGGGGGGAGCAGTACTTC,CASSLVLSSGGEQYF,15,TRBJ2-7,-,TRBV5-1,TRBD2
TGTGCTAGTGGTCCCGGACTAGCTGACGCGAACACCGGGGAGCTGTTTTTT,CASGPGLADANTGELFF,17,TRBJ2-2,once,TRBV12-5,TRBD2